One and the same sample provided the 11 T cell receptor beta chains below, sequenced in a study of T cells in localized non-small cell lung cancer. The assay was immunoSEQ multiplex PCR, and TCRdb's table has in-frame clones only and misses some. Of about 40,000 clones in the sample, 75% to 90% are singletons; the top ten hold 6.4%. Material: peripheral blood, obtained before any cancer treatment. The receptors shown here come from a man between 40 and 75 years old with stage I lung adenocarcinoma.

V and J are TRBV19 and TRBJ2-7; 9 bases map to TRBD2. The junction had 8 bases not matched to a gene; V was cut back by 5 bases and J by 6 bases. CDR1 is LNHDA, CDR2 SQIVND, per germline (reference sequence). The CDR3 extends over 14 amino acids. The CDR3, as DNA: TGTGCCAGTAGTGATAGCGGGAGACTGGGCGAGCAGTACTTC. It is translated as CASSDSGRLGEQYF. The whole variable domain, remainder taken from reference TRBV19 and TRBJ2-7, is DGGITQSPKYLFRKEGQNVTLSCEQNLNHDAMYWYRQDPGQGLRLIYYSQIVNDFQKGDIAEGYSVSREKKESFPLTVTSAQKNPTAFYLCASSDSGRLGEQYFGPGTRLTVT.

The chain uses TRBV7-9 and TRBJ2-5, with 10 bases identical to TRBD2. The germline V gene has CDR1 SEHNR and CDR2 FQNEAQ (reference sequence). With V trimmed by 4 bases and J by 1 base, 3 bases remained unmatched. The CDR3 is 15 amino acids. This chain's CDR3 is CASSSGTSAQETQYF. For the CDR3, the DNA is TGTGCCAGCAGCTCCGGGACTAGCGCCCAAGAGACCCAGTACTTC.

The chain is built from TRBV5-1 and TRBJ2-7; D remains unclear. Germline loops: CDR1 SGHRS, CDR2 YFSETQ. V was shortened by 4 bases and J by 2 bases, with 13 bases between the two germline ends. The CDR3 has 14 amino acids. CDR3 residues: CASSPDVPPYEQYF. The CDR3 DNA reads TGCGCCAGCAGCCCGGACGTTCCCCCCTACGAGCAGTACTTC. The full variable domain, in which reference TRBV5-1 and TRBJ2-7 provide the parts outside the CDR3, is KAGVTQTPRYLIKTRGQQVTLSCSPISGHRSVSWYQQTPGQGLQFLFEYFSETQRNKGNFPGRFSGRQFSNSRSEMNVSTLELGDSALYLCASSPDVPPYEQYFGPGTRLTVT.

CDR3 nucleotides: TGTGCCAGCAGCTTAGGATGGACAGGGGGTGGCTACACCTTC. Its protein is CASSLGWTGGGYTF. This chain links TRBV11-2 with TRBJ1-2; 10 nucleotides match TRBD1. In germline, CDR1 is SGHAT, CDR2 FQNNGV. This CDR3 is 14 amino acids long. V lost 1 base, J lost 7 bases, and 3 bases stayed unmatched.

This clone was picked up a small number of times. V gene TRBV4-1 combines with J gene TRBJ2-5; 11 nucleotides agree with TRBD2. The germline CDR1 and CDR2 sequences are MGHRA and YSYEKL. J was trimmed by 5 bases and V by 7 bases; bases with no gene match: 9. The CDR3 has 15 amino acids. Here the CDR3 reads CASTTLAGVTETQYF. The CDR3 DNA sequence: TGCGCCAGCACCACACTAGCGGGAGTTACGGAGACCCAGTACTTC.

V and J are TRBV6-5 and TRBJ2-7; D gene unclear. The CDR3 totals 11 residues. Germline V gene lookup returns CDR1 MNHEY and CDR2 SVGAGI. V lost 4 bases and J lost 6, with 7 bases in between. Here the CDR3 DNA reads TGTGCCAGCAGTTGGCCGGGCGAGCAGTACTTC. Translation gives CASSWPGEQYF.

V gene TRBV29-1 combines with J gene TRBJ2-5; a possible D gene is TRBD2 (7 bases). Germline-derived CDR1 and CDR2 are SQVTM and ANQGSEA. This CDR3 has 14 amino acids. The V gene lost 4 bases and the J gene lost 5 bases, with 17 bases spanning the gap. DNA for the CDR3: TGCAGCGTTGGGAAGGGGGGGTCAGGGGAGACCCAGTACTTC. This gives the protein CSVGKGGSGETQYF.

The chain combines TRBV6-6 with TRBJ2-1; tentative D call: TRBD1 (7 bases). The length of the CDR3 is 16 residues. Per the germline V gene, CDR1 is MNHNY and CDR2 is SVGAGI (reference sequence). V lost 5 bases, J lost 3 bases, and 17 bases lay in between. CDR3 residues: CASSPPGGHIYNEQFF. CDR3 DNA sequence: TGTGCCAGCAGTCCCCCAGGGGGGCATATCTACAATGAGCAGTTCTTC.

This clone has only a few counts. This chain uses TRBV28 with TRBJ1-5; D gene ambiguous. CDR1 and CDR2 (germline): MDHEN, SYDVKM. V was trimmed by 2 bases and J by 6 bases, leaving 11 bases between them. The CDR3 loop spans 14 amino acids. This CDR3 is CASSLLRTSQPQHF. The CDR3 nucleotides read TGTGCCAGCAGTTTACTAAGGACCAGTCAGCCCCAGCATTTT.

The chain recombines TRBV5-1 with TRBJ1-1; D is uncertain. CDR1 SGHRS and CDR2 YFSETQ come from the germline V gene. There are 14 residues in the CDR3. Trimming stripped 0 bases from V and 3 bases from J, with 9 bases between. The CDR3 loop is CASSLVPADTEAFF. Here the CDR3 DNA reads TGCGCCAGCAGCTTGGTTCCCGCGGACACTGAAGCTTTCTTT. Supplemented by reference TRBV5-1 and TRBJ1-1, the full variable domain reads KAGVTQTPRYLIKTRGQQVTLSCSPISGHRSVSWYQQTPGQGLQFLFEYFSETQRNKGNFPGRFSGRQFSNSRSEMNVSTLELGDSALYLCASSLVPADTEAFFGQGTRLTVV.

The rearrangement uses TRBV19 and TRBJ2-1, with TRBD2 matching 7 bases. The CDR3 is 14 residues long. Germline values: CDR1 LNHDA, CDR2 SQIVND (reference sequence). V shed 3 bases and J 3 bases; nucleotides not matched to a gene: 2. Written as DNA, the CDR3 is TGTGCCAGTAGTATGCGGGAGCTCTACAATGAGCAGTTCTTC. This translates into CASSMRELYNEQFF.